This record looks at one T cell receptor beta chain sequence and its context. The antigen remains unidentified. With a J-beta primer mix and a sample-barcoded 5' primer, a second PCR ran about 6 to 11 cycles. All cDNA molecules were each tagged by a template-switch adaptor with 12 random nucleotides. A single record per CDR3 protein comes from TCRdb applying MiXCR to the 5' RACE reads. The sample yields about 1,800,000 distinct CDR3 sequences, roughly 28% seen once. The sample belongs to a study of blood T cells in healthy people across ages. Per sample, extraction of total RNA gave at least 5 micrograms in every case. The study's findings and limits: Naive and antigen-experienced cells could not be conclusively compared, given unsorted PBMCs.

The germline V gene has CDR1 SGHTA and CDR2 FQGNSA. The CDR3 is 13 amino acids. The V and J ends lost 6 bases and 6 bases, in that order; junction bases with no gene match: 7. Sequencing was carried out using blood. The receptor comes from a young woman in good health. This chain connects TRBV7-2 to TRBJ2-7; TRBD1 matches 8 bases. CDR3 DNA sequence: TGTGCCAGCAGAAAGGGACAGGACGGCGAGCAGTACTTC. Translating gives CASRKGQDGEQYF. The whole variable domain, filled in from reference TRBV7-2 and TRBJ2-7, reads GAGVSQSPSNKVTEKGKDVELRCDPISGHTALYWYRQSLGQGLEFLIYFQGNSAPDKSGLPSDRFSAERTGGSVSTLTIQRTQQEDSAVYLCASRKGQDGEQYFGPGTRLTVT.